The entry below describes one T cell receptor (beta chain). This sample stems from a study of blood T cell repertoires in COVID-19. Authors' analysis steps: Researchers report that nucleated cell counts were estimated from reference gene primer amplification. This table comes from immunoSEQ multiplex PCR, and its TCRdb copy is limited to in-frame clones, with some not included. The V and J calls and clone size come from that table; D and trimming were worked out from the DNA. The data show some 80,000 clones, about 82% seen once. This CDR3 has 18 residues. From germline, CDR1 is SGHRS and CDR2 YFSETQ. V shed 0 bases and J 0 bases; nucleotides not matched to a gene: 7.

The material sequenced was peripheral blood. This receptor was taken from an elderly man with active or convalescent COVID-19. The chain links TRBV5-1 to TRBJ2-2, with 8 bases lining up with TRBD1. DNA of the CDR3: TGCGCCAGCAGCTTGGCCGGGCAGGGGGCGTCGAACACCGGGGAGCTGTTTTTT. It translates to CASSLAGQGASNTGELFF.